Sequencing of this T cell receptor (beta chain) was carried out in a study of T cells after yellow fever vaccination. TCRdb ran MiXCR on the 5' RACE reads and lists one entry per CDR3 protein. The sample has 120,000 or so distinct CDR3 sequences, 7.5% to 10% seen once; the top ten hold 40%. Germline assignment: CDR1 SEHNR and CDR2 FQNEAQ (reference sequence). V lost 4 bases to trimming and J lost 5 bases, with 20 bases between them. The CDR3 extends over 16 amino acids. This TCR was sampled from a man in his late teens or twenties who received the YFV17D yellow fever vaccine. Sequenced here: CD8+ T cells sorted from PBMCs, sampled on the day of the yellow fever booster vaccination. V gene TRBV7-9 combines with J gene TRBJ2-5; weak D call: TRBD2 (7 bases). CDR3 bases: TGTGCCAGCAGCTCCCCCCCGCGGCGGGGGCTTGAGACCCAGTACTTC. Translation gives CASSSPPRRGLETQYF.